These 18 T cell receptor beta chains were sequenced from one sample in a study of T cells in Graves' hyperthyroidism and ophthalmopathy. Researchers amplified the TCR beta CDR3 regions from RNA transcripts. A set of HTBI primers served as the primers for a first-round RT-PCR of the TCR CDR3. A single record per CDR3 protein comes from TCRdb applying MiXCR to the multiplex PCR reads. The sample records hundreds of thousands of distinct CDR3 sequences, about 15% being singletons. Material for sequencing was blood. These receptors came from a man aged 18 to 30 with Graves' ophthalmopathy.

The chain has TRBV6-6 and TRBJ2-1, with TRBD2 identical over 16 bases. Losses at the gene ends were 2 bases for V and 10 bases for J; bases not matched to a gene: 14. Germline V gene sequence: CDR1 MNHNY, CDR2 SVGAGI (reference sequence). CDR3 length equals 19 residues. CDR3 nucleotide sequence: TGTGCCAGCAGTTACGTAAAACCGGGACTAGCGGGAGGGCGGTCCGAGCAGTTCTTC. Its translation is CASSYVKPGLAGGRSEQFF.

This clonotype was picked up a small number of times. The chain employs TRBV27 and TRBJ2-1; 14 bases match TRBD2. The ends lost 5 bases at V and 13 bases at J; junction bases unmatched: 4. CDR1 and CDR2 (germline): MNHEY, SMNVEV (reference sequence). The CDR3 is 13 amino acids. CDR3 region: CASSHGLAGGQFF. The CDR3 bases are TGTGCCAGCAGTCACGGACTAGCGGGAGGCCAGTTCTTC.

This clonotype was counted at least ten times. The chain uses TRBV7-3 and TRBJ1-2, with D possibly being TRBD1 (6 bases). The germline V gene has CDR1 SGHTA and CDR2 FQGTGA. Trimming left V 1 base short and J 4 bases short, with 13 bases between. The CDR3 runs to 15 residues. DNA of the CDR3: TGTGCCAGCAGCTTAAACCCTACAGGGCTCTATGGCTACACCTTC. It translates to CASSLNPTGLYGYTF.

This clonotype was picked up many times. This chain links TRBV27 with TRBJ1-2, with no clear D. Germline V gives CDR1 MNHEY, CDR2 SMNVEV (reference sequence). The ends were cut back, 2 bases at V and 7 bases at J, with 11 bases in the middle. This CDR3 region has 13 residues. This chain's CDR3 is CASSLVGRGGYTF. The CDR3 DNA is TGTGCCAGCAGTTTAGTCGGACGCGGTGGCTACACCTTC.

At least ten counts were recorded for this clonotype. V usage is TRBV11-2 and J usage is TRBJ1-1; maybe TRBD1 (5 bases). Trimming shortened V by 5 bases and J by 1 base, and 17 bases separated the two germline ends. The CDR3 contains 16 residues. Germline V gene data show CDR1 as SGHAT and CDR2 as FQNNGV. The CDR3 coding sequence is TGTGCCAGCAGCCGTAGACGGGGGGAGAGGAACACTGAAGCTTTCTTT. Encoded protein: CASSRRRGERNTEAFF.

At least ten counts were recorded for this clonotype. V and J are TRBV20-1 and TRBJ2-5; 13 positions agree with TRBD2. V trimming: 6 bases; J trimming: 1 base; junction bases outside the gene matches: 5. This CDR3 spans 15 amino acids. Per germline, CDR1 DFQATT and CDR2 SNEGSKA (reference sequence). The chain's CDR3 is CSARGLAGVQETQYF. CDR3 nucleotides: TGCAGTGCCCGAGGACTAGCGGGGGTCCAAGAGACCCAGTACTTC.

This clonotype occurred many times. V and J are TRBV6-1 and TRBJ2-7; TRBD2 agrees at 10 bases. J gave up 0 bases and V 5 bases, and 4 bases lay outside the gene matches. The germline V gene has CDR1 MNHNS and CDR2 SASEGT. The CDR3 sequence is 15 residues long. This chain's CDR3 is CASSPSGRGSYEQYF. CDR3 in DNA: TGTGCCAGCAGTCCAAGCGGGAGGGGCTCCTACGAGCAGTACTTC.

CDR3 amino acids: CASSRTGVGDTEAFF. CDR3 DNA: TGTGCCAGCAGCCGGACCGGGGTCGGGGACACTGAAGCTTTCTTT. V and J are TRBV4-2 and TRBJ1-1, with unresolved D. The CDR3 is 15 amino acids. Germline lookup yields CDR1 LGHNA and CDR2 YNFKEQ. V lost 4 bases and J lost 3, with 15 bases in between.

CDR3 nucleotides: TGTGCCAGTAGTATAACCGGGGACCGGAGCTCTTACGAGCAGTACTTC. Protein: CASSITGDRSSYEQYF. The chain joins TRBV19 to TRBJ2-7; tentatively, D is TRBD1 or TRBD2 (5 bases each). Trimming cost V 2 bases and J 4 bases, with 18 bases left between them. Germline V gene sequence: CDR1 LNHDA, CDR2 SQIVND (reference sequence). The CDR3 length is 16 residues.

This clonotype was detected ten times or more. The gene calls are TRBV12-3 or TRBV12-4 and TRBJ2-1, with D maybe TRBD2 (7 bases). The CDR3 runs to 15 residues. Trimming shortened V by 3 bases and J by 2 bases, and 11 bases separated the two germline ends. In DNA form, the CDR3 reads TGTGCCAGCAGTTTTGGGGGGGCCGCCTACAATGAGCAGTTCTTC. Translation: CASSFGGAAYNEQFF.

This clonotype was seen repeatedly, ten times or more. The chain recombines TRBV27 with TRBJ2-5, with TRBD2 matching 8 bases. The CDR3 covers 16 residues. With 2 bases clipped from V and 1 base from J, the junction kept 6 bases outside the gene matches. CDR1 is MNHEY and CDR2 is SMNVEV in the germline V gene (reference sequence). The DNA of the CDR3 is TGTGCCAGCAGTTTAAGCGCGGGGGGAAGCCAAGAGACCCAGTACTTC. It encodes CASSLSAGGSQETQYF.

Regarding this clonotype: Since a much larger clone is just one base distant, this may be a read error. V is TRBV20-1 and J is TRBJ2-1; 8 bases map to TRBD2. The CDR3 contains 14 residues. The V gene's germline CDR1 is DFQATT and CDR2 SNEGSKA (reference sequence). CDR3 sequence reads: CSAFRGGSCNEQFF. The DNA of the CDR3 is TGCAGTGCTTTCCGGGGGGGCTCCTGCAATGAGCAGTTCTTC.

This clonotype was observed at least ten times. V gene TRBV4-1 combines with J gene TRBJ2-5; TRBD2 might be the D (6 bases). V lost 1 base and J 5 bases, leaving 8 bases between the germline ends. CDR3 length equals 13 residues. The germline V gene encodes CDR1 MGHRA and CDR2 YSYEKL. CDR3 bases: TGCGCCAGCAGCCAAGGCGGGGTGGAGACCCAGTACTTC. This sequence encodes CASSQGGVETQYF.

In this sample, this clonotype turned up many times. The chain recombines TRBV20-1 with TRBJ2-3, with 8 bases aligning to TRBD2. The CDR3 is 15 amino acids. Germline CDR1 DFQATT, CDR2 SNEGSKA (reference sequence). The V and J ends lost 1 base and 5 bases, in that order; junction bases with no gene match: 8. The CDR3 sequence is CSARGPAGVIDTQYF. The CDR3 nucleotides are TGCAGTGCTAGAGGTCCAGCGGGAGTGATAGATACGCAGTATTTT.

This clonotype was seen more than once but under ten times. The chain carries TRBV20-1 and TRBJ2-1; D call uncertain. CDR1 and CDR2 (germline): DFQATT, SNEGSKA (reference sequence). V lost 3 bases to trimming and J lost 3 bases, with 12 bases between them. CDR3 size: 14 residues. The CDR3 is CSARPRRIYNEQFF. CDR3 coding DNA: TGCAGTGCTAGGCCCCGACGGATCTACAATGAGCAGTTCTTC.

The table lists this clonotype with a few counts. The CDR3 nucleotides are TGTGCCAGCAGCTTAGGCCCGGAGGGTCTGGGACTAGCGGGAAACCAGAACACCGGGGAGCTGTTTTTT. It yields the protein CASSLGPEGLGLAGNQNTGELFF. The J gene is TRBJ2-2, the V gene TRBV11-1, with 13 bases lining up with TRBD2. CDR1 and CDR2 from the germline V gene are SGHAT and FQDESV (reference sequence). V lost 1 base, J lost 1 base, and 18 bases stayed unmatched. The CDR3 covers 23 residues.

There are many counts of this clonotype. V gene TRBV9 combines with J gene TRBJ2-5; 10 nucleotides align to TRBD2. CDR3 size: 14 residues. Germline CDR1 and CDR2: SGDLS and YYNGEE. The V segment lost 6 bases and the J segment 4 bases; nucleotides outside the gene matches: 6. CDR3 coding DNA: TGTGCCAGCAAATCGGGACTAGCGAGAGAGACCCAGTACTTC. It encodes CASKSGLARETQYF.

This clonotype was detected only a few times. The rearrangement uses TRBV5-4 and TRBJ1-1; unclear D gene. With 4 bases removed from V and 8 bases from J, the gap between germline ends came to 12 bases. The CDR3 runs to 12 residues. CDR1 and CDR2 from the germline V gene are SGHNT and YYREEE (reference sequence). The CDR3 sequence: CASSRIGGEAFF. The CDR3 DNA follows: TGTGCCAGCAGCCGAATAGGCGGCGAAGCTTTCTTT.